The clone carrying this T cell receptor (beta chain) was seen a few times. Its antigen is not identified. This entry belongs to a study of T cell responses to AZD1222 COVID-19 vaccine. TCRdb keeps only in-frame clones here, not all; method: immunoSEQ multiplex PCR. The table has roughly 97,000 clones, around nine tenths seen once. Findings and caveats of the study: Compared with day 0, the breadth and depth of the Spike-specific TCR repertoire rose significantly after two doses of AZD1222.

The input for sequencing was peripheral blood, taken 28 days after the second dose of the MenACWY control vaccine. The sequence was collected from an adult who received the MenACWY meningococcal vaccine as a control.

The CDR3 protein is CASSLVGGSYNSPLHF. DNA of the CDR3: TGTGCCAGCAGCTTGGTTGGCGGCTCCTATAATTCACCCCTCCACTTT. The chain joins TRBV5-4 to TRBJ1-6; D is ambiguous. In germline, CDR1 is SGHNT, CDR2 YYREEE (reference sequence). CDR3 length: 16 residues. The V and J ends lost 0 bases and 0 bases respectively, with 7 bases between them.